This T cell receptor beta chain comes out of a study of T cells after yellow fever vaccination. Germline V lookup: CDR1 LGHDT, CDR2 YNNKEL (reference sequence). The junction had 3 bases not matched to a gene; V was cut back by 3 bases and J by 5 bases. The CDR3 length is 14 residues. One entry per CDR3 protein results from TCRdb running MiXCR on the 5' RACE reads. The sample has approximately 510,000 distinct CDR3 sequences, 21% seen once. Sequencing was performed on PBMCs, taken approximately 20 days after the first yellow fever vaccination. The TCR sequence derives from a man aged 18 to 30 who received the YFV17D yellow fever vaccine. The genes are TRBV3-1 and TRBJ1-1, with TRBD1 matching 10 bases. CDR3 amino acids: CASSQMDRGTEAFF. As DNA, the CDR3 is TGTGCCAGCAGCCAGATGGACAGGGGGACTGAAGCTTTCTTT.